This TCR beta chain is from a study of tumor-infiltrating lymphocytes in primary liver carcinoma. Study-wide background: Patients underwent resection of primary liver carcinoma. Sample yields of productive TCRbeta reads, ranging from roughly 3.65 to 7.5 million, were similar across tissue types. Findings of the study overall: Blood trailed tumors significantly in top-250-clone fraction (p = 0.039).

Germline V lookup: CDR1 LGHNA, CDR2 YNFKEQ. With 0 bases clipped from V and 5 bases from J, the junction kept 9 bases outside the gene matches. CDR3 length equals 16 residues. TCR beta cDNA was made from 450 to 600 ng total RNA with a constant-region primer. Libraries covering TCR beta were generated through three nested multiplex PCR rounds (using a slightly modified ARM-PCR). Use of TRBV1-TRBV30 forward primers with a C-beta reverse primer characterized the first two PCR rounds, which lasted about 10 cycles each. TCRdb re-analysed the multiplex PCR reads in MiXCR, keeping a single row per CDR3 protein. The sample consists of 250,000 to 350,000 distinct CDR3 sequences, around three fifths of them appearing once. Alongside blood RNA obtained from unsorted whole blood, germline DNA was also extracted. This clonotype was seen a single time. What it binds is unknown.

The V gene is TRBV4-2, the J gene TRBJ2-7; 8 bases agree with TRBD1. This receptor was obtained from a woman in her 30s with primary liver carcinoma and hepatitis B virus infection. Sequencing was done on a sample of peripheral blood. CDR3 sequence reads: CASSQETGVGSNEQYF. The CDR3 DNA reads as TGTGCCAGCAGCCAAGAGACAGGGGTCGGATCCAACGAGCAGTACTTC.